This TCR beta chain was recorded in a study of blood T cells in healthy people across ages. The authors ran a second PCR of roughly 6 to 12 cycles using a sample-barcoded 5' primer and a J-beta primer mix. MiXCR, run by TCRdb on the 5' RACE reads, gives a single entry per CDR3 protein. The table has around 780,000 distinct CDR3 sequences, around 24% seen once; the top ten hold under 3%. The CDR3 contains 14 residues. V lost 1 base, J lost 4 bases, and 10 bases lay in between. The sample was also linked to a second study, of T cells of mothers and their children.

The sequencing input was blood. The chain recombines TRBV12-3 or TRBV12-4 with TRBJ1-2; D unclear. The origin of this receptor is a boy aged 5 to 17 in good health. The CDR3 region has the DNA TGTGCCAGCAGTTTAGAGGGCAGCTTCTATGGCTACACCTTC. It is translated as CASSLEGSFYGYTF.